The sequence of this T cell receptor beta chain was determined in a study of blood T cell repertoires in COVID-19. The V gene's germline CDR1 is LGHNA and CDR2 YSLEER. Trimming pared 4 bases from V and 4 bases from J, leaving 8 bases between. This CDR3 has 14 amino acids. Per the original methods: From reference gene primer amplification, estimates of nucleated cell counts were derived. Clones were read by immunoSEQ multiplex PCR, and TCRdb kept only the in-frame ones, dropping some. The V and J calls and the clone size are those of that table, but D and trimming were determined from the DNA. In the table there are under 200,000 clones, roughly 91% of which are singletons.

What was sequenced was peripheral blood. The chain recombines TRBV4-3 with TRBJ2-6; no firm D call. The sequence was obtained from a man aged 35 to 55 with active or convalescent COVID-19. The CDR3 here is CASSPTEGANVLTF. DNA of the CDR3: TGCGCCAGCAGCCCTACCGAAGGGGCCAACGTCCTGACTTTC.